Below, 31 T cell receptor beta chains from the same sample are listed, as sequenced in a study of T cells in Graves' hyperthyroidism and ophthalmopathy. Researchers amplified the TCR beta CDR3 regions from RNA transcripts. TCR CDR3 underwent first-round RT-PCR with the HTBI primer set. Using its own MiXCR run on the multiplex PCR reads, TCRdb lists one record per CDR3 protein. Of fewer than 550,000 distinct CDR3 sequences detected, 15% to 19% appear once; the ten largest clones hold 7.5% to 8%. Sequencing was performed on blood. These receptors were collected from a woman under 30 with Graves' hyperthyroidism.

The sample holds many counts of this clonotype. This sequence joins TRBV12-3 or TRBV12-4 and TRBJ1-2; the D gene is possibly TRBD1 (5 bases). This CDR3 spans 14 amino acids. V lost 5 bases and J lost 5, with 15 bases in between. The CDR3 DNA is TGTGCCAGCAGTCCGACAGTAAAGGGATATGGCTACACCTTC. The encoded protein is CASSPTVKGYGYTF.

This clonotype was seen ten or more times. This rearrangement joins TRBV5-1 to TRBJ2-7; D gene unclear. Trimming removed 2 bases from V and 0 bases from J, with 9 bases in between. Germline CDR1 is SGHRS and CDR2 is YFSETQ. This CDR3 is 14 amino acids long. This chain's CDR3 is CASSLEANSYEQYF. The CDR3 coding sequence is TGCGCCAGCAGCTTAGAAGCTAACTCCTACGAGCAGTACTTC.

This clonotype was recorded a few times. This chain uses TRBV19 with TRBJ2-6; no reliable D call. The CDR3 is 15 residues long. Germline values: CDR1 LNHDA, CDR2 SQIVND (reference sequence). V was cut by 7 bases and J by 2 bases, with 12 bases left in between. The CDR3 sequence is CASTWDATGANVLTF. The CDR3 DNA reads TGTGCCAGTACCTGGGATGCAACTGGGGCCAACGTCCTGACTTTC.

This clonotype occurred many times. V is TRBV18 and J is TRBJ2-4, with 9 bases lining up with TRBD1. J gave up 0 bases and V 0 bases, and 3 bases lay outside the gene matches. The CDR3 is 17 amino acids. Per germline, CDR1 KGHSH and CDR2 LQKENI. The CDR3 DNA follows: TGTGCCAGCTCACCACCGGGACAGGGCCTAGCCAAAAACATTCAGTACTTC. The encoded protein is CASSPPGQGLAKNIQYF.

This clonotype was seen at least ten times. The rearrangement joins TRBV28 to TRBJ2-3; D perhaps matches TRBD2 (5 bases). Germline CDR1 MDHEN, CDR2 SYDVKM. CDR3 length: 14 amino acids. The V and J ends lost 5 bases and 2 bases respectively, with 11 bases between them. The CDR3 DNA follows: TGTGCCAGCAGTCCGGGAAAGTACACAGATACGCAGTATTTT. This gives the protein CASSPGKYTDTQYF. Using reference TRBV28 and TRBJ2-3 for the parts outside the CDR3, the full variable domain is DVKVTQSSRYLVKRTGEKVFLECVQDMDHENMFWYRQDPGLGLRLIYFSYDVKMKEKGDIPEGYSVSREKKERFSLILESASTNQTSMYLCASSPGKYTDTQYFGPGTRLTVL.

This clonotype was recorded many times. The chain carries TRBV30 and TRBJ2-7, with D unclear. Trimming shortened V by 4 bases and J by 0 bases, and 13 bases separated the two germline ends. Germline assignment: CDR1 GTSNPN and CDR2 SVGIG (reference sequence). The CDR3 runs 14 residues. The CDR3 loop is CAWTPEDGSYEQYF. The DNA for the CDR3 is TGTGCCTGGACCCCCGAGGACGGCTCCTACGAGCAGTACTTC.

This clonotype occurred a few times. This chain uses TRBV9 with TRBJ2-5; 8 bases align to TRBD2. The CDR3 spans 14 residues. After removal of 4 bases from V and 0 bases from J, the junction contained 2 bases not matched to a gene. Germline CDR1 and CDR2: SGDLS and YYNGEE. Written as DNA, the CDR3 is TGTGCCAGCAGCTCAGCGGGGGACCAAGAGACCCAGTACTTC. The encoded protein is CASSSAGDQETQYF.

The sample holds many counts of this clonotype. The chain carries TRBV5-1 and TRBJ2-7, with 15 positions matching TRBD2. The J segment lost 6 bases and the V segment lost 4 bases, leaving 8 bases of the junction unmatched. Germline CDR1 reads SGHRS; CDR2 reads YFSETQ. This CDR3 spans 16 amino acids. CDR3 in amino acids: CASSGPTGLAGGEQYF. CDR3 nucleotides: TGCGCCAGCAGCGGACCCACGGGACTAGCGGGGGGCGAGCAGTACTTC.

This clonotype occurred a few times. The genes are TRBV7-2 and TRBJ2-2; a weak D match, TRBD2 (7 bases). Trimming left V 5 bases short and J 7 bases short, with 17 bases between. The CDR3 has 15 amino acids. CDR1 is SGHTA, CDR2 FQGNSA, per germline. CDR3: CASSPVGGRGGELFF. DNA of the CDR3: TGTGCCAGCAGCCCCGTGGGGGGGCGGGGCGGGGAGCTGTTTTTT.

This clonotype was seen a handful of times. The J gene is TRBJ2-7, the V gene TRBV19; 12 bases match TRBD1. J gave up 2 bases and V 6 bases, and 8 bases lay outside the gene matches. The CDR3 consists of 16 residues. Per the germline V gene, CDR1 is LNHDA and CDR2 is SQIVND (reference sequence). The CDR3 sequence is CASRSPGQGAAYEQYF. CDR3 coding DNA: TGTGCCAGTAGGTCACCGGGACAGGGGGCGGCCTACGAGCAGTACTTC.

This clonotype was observed at least ten times. V gene TRBV11-2 combines with J gene TRBJ2-3; 7 bases line up with TRBD1. The CDR3 sequence is 15 residues long. In germline, CDR1 is SGHAT, CDR2 FQNNGV. Trimming took 5 bases from V and 3 from J; bases not matched to a gene: 8. CDR3 sequence (DNA): TGTGCCAGCAGCCGGACTGGGACAGCGACAGATACGCAGTATTTT. Translated, it gives CASSRTGTATDTQYF.

There are many counts of this clonotype. The rearrangement uses TRBV24-1 and TRBJ1-5; D perhaps matches TRBD1 (6 bases). This CDR3 is 17 amino acids long. Germline V gives CDR1 KGHDR, CDR2 SFDVKD. The ends were cut back, 3 bases at V and 7 bases at J, with 21 bases in the middle. The CDR3 sequence is CATSDGTGQLGGQPQHF. The CDR3 coding sequence is TGTGCCACCAGTGATGGAACCGGACAGTTGGGGGGACAGCCCCAGCATTTT.

This clonotype came up many times. The chain employs TRBV7-2 and TRBJ1-2, with no clear D. Germline loops: CDR1 SGHTA, CDR2 FQGNSA. The ends were cut back, 1 base at V and 4 bases at J, with 7 bases in the middle. The CDR3 extends over 13 amino acids. The CDR3 coding sequence is TGTGCCAGCAGCTTAGGGCCTTCCTATGGCTACACCTTC. Amino acids: CASSLGPSYGYTF. The full variable domain, in which reference TRBV7-2 and TRBJ1-2 provide the parts outside the CDR3, is GAGVSQSPSNKVTEKGKDVELRCDPISGHTALYWYRQSLGQGLEFLIYFQGNSAPDKSGLPSDRFSAERTGGSVSTLTIQRTQQEDSAVYLCASSLGPSYGYTFGSGTRLTVV.

A few counts support this clonotype. The chain combines TRBV15 with TRBJ2-1; D not resolved. This CDR3 comprises 15 residues. Looked up from germline, CDR1 is LNHNV and CDR2 is YYDKDF (reference sequence). Trimming cost V 0 bases and J 8 bases, with 14 bases left between them. CDR3 residues: CATSRDRSKSDEQFF. DNA for the CDR3: TGTGCCACCAGCAGAGATCGTAGTAAGAGTGATGAGCAGTTCTTC.

In this sample, this clonotype turned up many times. V gene TRBV5-6 combines with J gene TRBJ2-5; D gene ambiguous. Trimming removed 2 bases from V and 2 bases from J, with 10 bases in between. Germline CDR1 reads SGHDT; CDR2 reads YYEEEE. CDR3 length: 14 residues. The CDR3 nucleotides are TGTGCCAGCAGCTTTTGGGAATCACAAGAGACCCAGTACTTC. It is translated as CASSFWESQETQYF.

This clonotype was seen repeatedly, ten times or more. V is TRBV29-1 and J is TRBJ2-5, with a weak D call TRBD2 (5 bases). Trimming stripped 4 bases from V and 5 bases from J, with 14 bases between. The CDR3 sequence is 13 residues long. CDR1 is SQVTM and CDR2 is ANQGSEA in the germline V gene. CDR3 protein: CSVGWSRRETQYF. The DNA for the CDR3 is TGCAGCGTTGGTTGGTCCAGGAGGGAGACCCAGTACTTC.

The gene calls are TRBV10-3 and TRBJ2-1; perhaps TRBD2 as D (5 bases). V lost 6 bases to trimming and J lost 9 bases, with 15 bases between them. This CDR3 is 13 amino acids long. Germline V gene lookup returns CDR1 ENHRY and CDR2 SYGVKD. The CDR3 here is CAISPSGSGEQFF. The CDR3, as DNA: TGTGCCATCAGCCCATCGGGGAGCGGTGAGCAGTTCTTC.

This clonotype has ten or more counts. The CDR3 bases are TGTGCCAGCAGGGTCTACAATGAGCAGTTCTTC. Amino acids: CASRVYNEQFF. The rearrangement joins TRBV6-1 to TRBJ2-1; D remains ambiguous. This CDR3 region has 11 residues. Germline V gene data show CDR1 as MNHNS and CDR2 as SASEGT. V dropped 6 bases and J dropped 3 bases, with 3 bases sitting between them.

The rearrangement links TRBV11-3 to TRBJ2-7; tentatively, D is TRBD2 (5 bases). CDR1 is SGHNT and CDR2 is YENEEA in the germline V gene. The CDR3 has 13 amino acids. V was clipped by 5 bases and J by 6 bases, with 14 bases between them. CDR3 in amino acids: CASSRTTSGEQYF. CDR3 sequence (DNA): TGTGCCAGCAGCCGCACGACCAGCGGCGAGCAGTACTTC. The variable domain in full, with the rest retrieved from reference TRBV11-3 and TRBJ2-7, is EAGVVQSPRYKIIEKKQPVAFWCNPISGHNTLYWYLQNLGQGPELLIRYENEEAVDDSQLPKDRFSAERLKGVDSTLKIQPAELGDSAVYLCASSRTTSGEQYFGPGTRLTVT.

V gene TRBV19 combines with J gene TRBJ1-4, with 12 bases aligning to TRBD1. V was clipped by 9 bases and J by 7 bases; unmatched bases: 12. Germline values: CDR1 LNHDA, CDR2 SQIVND (reference sequence). The CDR3 spans 16 residues. The CDR3 nucleotides read TGTGCCAGCAATACGGGACAGGGGGCTTCTGGTGAAAAACTGTTTTTT. This codes for CASNTGQGASGEKLFF.

This clonotype was seen once. The rearrangement links TRBV27 to TRBJ1-5; the D is unclear. The germline gives CDR1 MNHEY, CDR2 SMNVEV (reference sequence). The CDR3 has 15 residues. The V gene lost 5 bases and the J gene lost 5 bases, with 16 bases spanning the gap. CDR3 in amino acids: CASSPSEGGYQPQHF. CDR3 in DNA: TGTGCCAGCAGTCCCTCGGAGGGAGGATATCAGCCCCAGCATTTT.

This clonotype was recorded many times. In nucleotides, the CDR3 is TGTGCCAGCAGTTTAGGCGGGGGGAGGGACGAGCAGTACTTC. It specifies CASSLGGGRDEQYF. V gene TRBV28 combines with J gene TRBJ2-7, with 8 bases aligning to TRBD2. Germline-derived CDR1 and CDR2 are MDHEN and SYDVKM. This CDR3 region has 14 residues. With 2 bases clipped from V and 5 bases from J, the junction kept 5 bases outside the gene matches.

In the case of this clonotype: A read error may produce the germline difference seen at one junction end. The CDR3 is CASGHSANTGEPFF. DNA of the CDR3: TGTGCCAGCGGACATTCCGCGAACACCGGGGAGCCGTTTTTT. This rearrangement joins TRBV5-5 to TRBJ2-2; the D gene could be TRBD1 or TRBD2 (5 bases each). This CDR3 region has 14 residues. The germline V gene has CDR1 SGHKS and CDR2 YYEKEE (reference sequence). Full variable domain (remainder filled in from reference TRBV5-5 and TRBJ2-2): DAGVTQSPTHLIKTRGQQVTLRCSPISGHKSVSWYQQVLGQGPQFIFQYYEKEERGRGNFPDRFSARQFPNYSSELNVNALLLGDSALYLCASGHSANTGEPFFGEGSRLTVL.

The sample holds a few counts of this clonotype. The chain employs TRBV4-1 and TRBJ2-7; the match to TRBD1 covers 10 bases. The J segment lost 5 bases and the V segment lost 5 bases, leaving 3 bases of the junction unmatched. CDR1 MGHRA and CDR2 YSYEKL come from the germline V gene. The CDR3 length is 13 residues. CDR3 sequence: CASSSGTGDEQYF. CDR3 bases: TGCGCCAGCAGCTCCGGGACAGGGGACGAGCAGTACTTC.

This clonotype was detected many times. This chain links TRBV20-1 with TRBJ2-1; D not certain. The CDR3 consists of 11 residues. Germline CDR1 DFQATT, CDR2 SNEGSKA (reference sequence). Trimming pared 1 base from V and 9 bases from J, leaving 7 bases between. CDR3 sequence reads: CSARGGVEQFF. DNA for the CDR3: TGCAGTGCTAGAGGTGGGGTTGAGCAGTTCTTC.

The table lists this clonotype with many counts. The chain joins TRBV7-3 to TRBJ2-1; TRBD2 agrees at 9 bases. Germline values: CDR1 SGHTA, CDR2 FQGTGA. Trimming cost V 3 bases and J 5 bases; bases outside gene matches: 17. The CDR3 runs to 19 residues. In DNA, the CDR3 is TGTGCCAGCAGCTTCAGAACTAGCGGGCTGGGAATGGGTAACAATGAGCAGTTCTTC. This translates into CASSFRTSGLGMGNNEQFF.

This clonotype appeared many times. The chain couples TRBV18 to TRBJ1-5; D may be TRBD1 (6 bases). V lost 0 bases and J 2 bases, leaving 14 bases between the germline ends. The CDR3 runs to 17 residues. In germline, CDR1 is KGHSH, CDR2 LQKENI. The CDR3: CASSPPNDRTRNQPQHF. CDR3 in DNA: TGTGCCAGCTCACCACCAAATGACAGGACGCGCAATCAGCCCCAGCATTTT.

This clonotype showed up many times. The V and J genes are TRBV6-1 and TRBJ2-7; the D gene is possibly TRBD2 (6 bases). Germline V gene data show CDR1 as MNHNS and CDR2 as SASEGT. CDR3 length equals 14 residues. The V end was cut by 8 bases, the J end by 5 bases, with 19 bases between. CDR3 loop: CASGLRRGGDEQYF. The DNA of the CDR3 is TGTGCCAGCGGACTGCGACGCGGCGGGGACGAGCAGTACTTC.

This clonotype has at least ten counts. The chain is built from TRBV12-3 or TRBV12-4 and TRBJ2-7; D is unclear. This CDR3 has 15 residues. Trimming took 3 bases from V and 3 from J, leaving 15 bases between them. The CDR3 protein is CASSFRVLVDYEQYF. The CDR3 nucleotides read TGTGCCAGCAGTTTCCGGGTCCTAGTAGACTACGAGCAGTACTTC.

There are many counts of this clonotype. The V call is TRBV7-2, the J call TRBJ1-2, with TRBD1 matching over 7 bases. Germline CDR1 and CDR2: SGHTA and FQGNSA. J gave up 4 bases and V 5 bases, and 7 bases lay outside the gene matches. The CDR3 extends over 14 amino acids. The CDR3 nucleotides are TGTGCCAGCAGCCCAGGGGGTTTAGGCTATGGCTACACCTTC. Translation gives CASSPGGLGYGYTF.

The chain has TRBV10-3 and TRBJ1-1; D possibly corresponds to TRBD1 (5 bases). V dropped 0 bases and J dropped 4 bases, with 9 bases sitting between them. The CDR3 consists of 14 residues. Germline V CDR1 and CDR2: ENHRY, SYGVKD. In nucleotides, the CDR3 is TGTGCCATCAGTGAGTCGGGGCAGCGCACTGAAGCTTTCTTT. Its protein is CAISESGQRTEAFF.